The entry that follows covers one T cell receptor beta chain sequence. The sample comes from a study of shared T cell receptors in the human thymus. Some clones are missing from TCRdb's copy, which holds only in-frame ones; the method was immunoSEQ multiplex PCR. The sample consists of more than 550,000 clones, approximately 83% of them appearing once. Separately, the same data were catalogued under a study of human thymus T cells.

This clonotype originated in a girl in the first two years of life with a congenital heart defect. Source material: thymocytes.

CDR3 loop: CASSLRSASGGPWDTQYF. As DNA, the CDR3 is TGTGCCAGCAGCTTGAGGTCGGCTAGCGGGGGCCCCTGGGATACGCAGTATTTT. The chain has TRBV5-5 and TRBJ2-3, with 10 bases identical to TRBD2. The germline CDR1 and CDR2 sequences are SGHKS and YYEKEE (reference sequence). The CDR3 consists of 18 residues. With V trimmed by 1 base and J by 6 bases, 14 bases remained unmatched.